This T cell receptor beta chain was retrieved from a study of blood T cells in healthy people across ages. Through a sample-barcoded 5' primer and a J-beta primer mix, a second PCR was run for 7 to 11 cycles. Using its own MiXCR run on the 5' RACE reads, TCRdb lists one record per CDR3 protein. Found here are about 1.5 million distinct CDR3 sequences, around 40% of them singletons; the top ten hold around 4%. This clonotype showed up just a few times. Its antigen remains unknown. Per germline, CDR1 SEHNR and CDR2 FQNEAQ (reference sequence). Deletions cut 5 bases from V and 6 bases from J, with 14 bases between. The CDR3 has 15 amino acids. Study-level findings and limits: Donor CMV status was unknown, possibly confounding expanded clonotype changes. Long-lived donors exceeded aged donors in naive CD4+ cells and diversity. In older individuals, TCR beta diversity per million T cells was lower, falling roughly linearly with age. Estimates of total diversity, which came from one million sequenced T cells, were considered to be underestimates.

The rearrangement joins TRBV7-9 to TRBJ1-6, with D perhaps TRBD1 (6 bases). The clonotype comes from a woman aged 18-30 years in good health. The sample consisted of blood. The CDR3 nucleotides read TGTGCCAGCAGCCGCCAGGGACACAGTAATTCACCCCTCCACTTT. The encoded protein is CASSRQGHSNSPLHF.